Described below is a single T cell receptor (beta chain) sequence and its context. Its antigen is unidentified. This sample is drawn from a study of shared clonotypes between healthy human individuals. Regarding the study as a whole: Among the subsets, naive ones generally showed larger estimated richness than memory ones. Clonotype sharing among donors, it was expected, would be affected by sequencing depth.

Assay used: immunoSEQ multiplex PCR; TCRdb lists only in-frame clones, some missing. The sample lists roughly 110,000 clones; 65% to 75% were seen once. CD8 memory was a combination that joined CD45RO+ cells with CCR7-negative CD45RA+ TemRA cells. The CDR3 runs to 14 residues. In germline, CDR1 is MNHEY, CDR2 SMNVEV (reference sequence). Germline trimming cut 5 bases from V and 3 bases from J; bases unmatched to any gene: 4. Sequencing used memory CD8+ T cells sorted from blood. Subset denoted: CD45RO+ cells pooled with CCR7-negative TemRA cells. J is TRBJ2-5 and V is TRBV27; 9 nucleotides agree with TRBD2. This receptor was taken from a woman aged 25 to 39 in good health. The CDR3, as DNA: TGTGCCAGCAGTACCGTAGCGGGAGAAGAGACCCAGTACTTC. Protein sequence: CASSTVAGEETQYF.